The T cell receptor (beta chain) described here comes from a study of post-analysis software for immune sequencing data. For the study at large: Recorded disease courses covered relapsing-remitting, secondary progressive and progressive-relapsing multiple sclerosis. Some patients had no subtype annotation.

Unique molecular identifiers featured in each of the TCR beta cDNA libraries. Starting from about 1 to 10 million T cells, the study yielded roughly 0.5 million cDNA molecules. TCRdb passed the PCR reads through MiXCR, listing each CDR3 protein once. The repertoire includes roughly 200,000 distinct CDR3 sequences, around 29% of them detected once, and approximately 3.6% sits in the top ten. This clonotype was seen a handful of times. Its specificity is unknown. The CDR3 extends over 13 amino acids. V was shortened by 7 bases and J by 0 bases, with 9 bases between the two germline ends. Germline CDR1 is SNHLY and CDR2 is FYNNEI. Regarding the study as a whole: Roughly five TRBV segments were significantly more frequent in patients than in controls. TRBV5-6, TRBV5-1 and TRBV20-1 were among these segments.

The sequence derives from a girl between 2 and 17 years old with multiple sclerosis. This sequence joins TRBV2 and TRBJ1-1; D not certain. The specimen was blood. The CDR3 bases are TGTGCCAGCAATCTCGACATGAACACTGAAGCTTTCTTT. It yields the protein CASNLDMNTEAFF.